The clone carrying this T cell receptor beta chain occurred a few times. Its antigen remains unknown. This sample was taken from a study of a mutant IDH1 vaccine in newly diagnosed glioma. Sequencing was performed with immunoSEQ multiplex PCR; in TCRdb, only in-frame clones are kept and a portion is missing. The data show approximately 50,000 clones, roughly nine tenths seen once. Trimming at V came to 6 bases and at J to 4 bases, leaving 8 bases not matched to a gene. This CDR3 contains 15 residues. Germline V gene data show CDR1 as SGHTA and CDR2 as FQGTGA. Noted time point: week 35, safety follow-up. Each vaccine dose was 300 ug of mutant IDH1 20-mer peptide, with topical imiquimod. Newly diagnosed WHO grade 3 or 4 IDH1-mutant, ATRX-lost astrocytomas were identified in the donors.

The receptor was derived from a man aged 35-49 years with glioma. Specimen: PBMCs, collected from a glioma patient whose treatment included an IDH1 peptide vaccine. J is TRBJ2-1 and V is TRBV7-3; 8 bases map to TRBD2. The CDR3 protein is CASRSAGLGYNEQFF. CDR3 in DNA: TGTGCCAGCAGGTCCGCGGGACTAGGTTACAATGAGCAGTTCTTC.